A selection of T cell receptor beta chains follows, all from one sample in a study of response to subunit inactivated influenza vaccine. TCRdb recomputed calls from the RT-PCR reads with MiXCR, one row per CDR3 protein. The sample contains hundreds of thousands of distinct CDR3 sequences, roughly 8.2% of which appear only once. Specimen: PBMCs from blood, collected around 2 years after vaccination. These receptors came from a man between 50 and 69 years old who received an inactivated influenza vaccine. Both conserved end residues are part of each CDR3. D genes are given only for firm matches. Clone size, where shown, is once, few, many, or a class for clones that have expanded.

v_call	clone_size	d_call	j_call	cdr3_aa	cdr3_nt
TRBV5-6	.	.	TRBJ2-2	CASRERGNTGELFF	TGTGCCAGCAGGGAAAGGGGGAACACCGGGGAGCTGTTTTTT
TRBV29-1	few	TRBD1	TRBJ1-5	CSVSGQGAGQPQHF	TGCAGCGTTTCGGGTCAGGGGGCTGGACAGCCCCAGCATTTT
TRBV29-1	.	.	TRBJ2-3	CSSKAVLTDTQYF	TGCAGCTCGAAAGCGGTCCTCACAGATACGCAGTATTTT
TRBV5-1	.	TRBD2	TRBJ2-5	CASSLASGSETQYF	TGCGCCAGCAGCTTGGCTAGCGGGAGTGAGACCCAGTACTTC
TRBV20-1	many	TRBD2	TRBJ2-1	CSARTASGRRRNEQFF	TGCAGTGCTAGAACAGCTAGCGGGAGACGTAGGAATGAGCAGTTCTTC
TRBV25-1	many	.	TRBJ2-5	CASSASTSITETQYF	TGTGCCAGCAGTGCCTCGACCTCAATCACTGAGACCCAGTACTTC
TRBV4-3	many	.	TRBJ2-1	CASSQDTGSYNEQFF	TGCGCCAGCAGCCAAGATACAGGTTCCTACAATGAGCAGTTCTTC
TRBV20-1	few	.	TRBJ1-5	CSARARGVSNQPQHF	TGCAGTGCTAGAGCCCGCGGGGTGAGCAATCAGCCCCAGCATTTT
TRBV15	few	.	TRBJ2-7	CATSRDLGTYEQYF	TGTGCCACCAGCAGAGATCTGGGGACCTACGAGCAGTACTTC
TRBV2	few	TRBD1	TRBJ2-6	CASNIQGARGANVLTF	TGTGCCAGCAATATTCAGGGGGCGCGAGGGGCCAACGTCCTGACTTTC
TRBV6-6	few	.	TRBJ2-1	CASRDRYYNEQFF	TGTGCCAGCCGAGACAGGTATTACAATGAGCAGTTCTTC
TRBV7-9	few	TRBD2	TRBJ2-1	CASRAGTSGSNEQFF	TGTGCCAGCAGAGCCGGGACTAGCGGGTCCAATGAGCAGTTCTTC
TRBV18	many	TRBD1	TRBJ2-7	CASSPGTGGSYEQYF	TGTGCCAGCTCACCTGGGACAGGGGGGAGTTACGAGCAGTACTTC
TRBV19	.	TRBD1	TRBJ2-3	CASSIRTGTDTQYF	TGTGCCAGTAGTATCAGGACAGGAACAGATACGCAGTATTTT
TRBV5-6	.	TRBD2	TRBJ2-3	CASSDGLVAGVFDTQYF	TGTGCCAGCAGCGACGGACTGGTAGCGGGAGTTTTTGATACGCAGTATTTT